This T cell receptor (beta chain) derives from a study of T cell repertoires in cytomegalovirus infection (dated by TCRdb to the late 2010s). Some background on the complete study: Donor HLA type was relevant to the analysis, because carriage of CMV infection together with the matching HLA type was indicated by public TCR beta signatures.

V loses 5 bases of germline sequence and J loses 0 bases, and the interval between the two ends is 14 bases. Including cysteine and phenylalanine, the CDR3 has 16 amino acids. Only the CDR3 DNA stays, 48 bases, in frame from base 1. The CDR1 and CDR2 encoded by the germline V gene are KGHSH and LQKENI. What the work shows at the level of the full study, not this receptor alone: In both this cohort and an independent cohort of 352 donors, the cumulative frequency of public TCR beta family members distinguished carriers of CMV infection plus the relevant HLA type. The ex vivo response was dominated by HLA-C-restricted CMV-specific TCR beta clonotypes, and the single most frequent clonotype in two of eight donors was supplied by these HLA-C-restricted clonotypes.

This clonotype was recorded many times. Its antigen has not been determined. No base quality values were provided; no much bigger clone lies one nucleotide off. TCRdb shows the sequencer as Illumina HiSeq 1500. TCRdb took the public reads, trimmed them with fastp at Q25, ran MiXCR for clone calling and kept in-frame beta chains. Here each entry gathers all rows of one CDR3 protein and keeps the most common genes and DNA. The sample table records under 350,000 distinct CDR3 sequences; more than 9% of these occur just once. The ten biggest clones cover about 4.5% of the sample. The sample was PBMCs. The origin of this receptor is a human donor in good health (CMV status not recorded). Some clones in this sample may be carry-over from other donors' samples. The chain uses TRBV18 and TRBJ1-3; tentative D gene TRBD1, with 5 bases matching. CDR3 sequence: CASSFTSGNSGNTIYF. In nucleotide form, the sequence is TGTGCCAGCTCATTTACTTCAGGGAACTCTGGAAACACCATATATTTT.